This T cell receptor (beta chain) was observed in a study of T cell changes during pregnancy in multiple sclerosis. Germline CDR1 reads SGHTA; CDR2 reads FQGNSA. Between the trimmed V and J ends, which lost 2 bases and 7 bases, there was a span of 9 bases. The CDR3 consists of 13 residues. Libraries were prepared by immunoSEQ multiplex PCR; TCRdb keeps only in-frame clonotypes and omits some of them. In the table there are approximately 41,000 clones, roughly 87% of which are singletons. This receptor was taken from a female donor with multiple sclerosis, enrolled in a pregnancy study. The J gene is TRBJ2-1, the V gene TRBV7-2, with a possible D match to TRBD2 (6 bases). The input for sequencing was CD8+ T cells from peripheral blood mononuclear cells, taken in the first trimester of pregnancy. CDR3 region: CASSLFGGNEQFF. In DNA, the CDR3 is TGTGCCAGCAGCTTATTTGGGGGGAATGAGCAGTTCTTC.